Below, one T cell receptor (beta chain) is given with its context. Its target is not known. Clones were read by immunoSEQ multiplex PCR, and TCRdb kept only the in-frame ones, dropping some. The sample has approximately 97,000 clones, 85% to 95% seen once. Germline V gene lookup returns CDR1 SEHNR and CDR2 FQNEAQ (reference sequence). The germline V and J ends were trimmed by 5 bases and 9 bases, with 19 bases remaining between them. The CDR3 consists of 14 residues. The sample originates from a study of graft-versus-host responses after intestinal transplantation. In the study overall: Once they had received anti-thymocyte globulin induction, all recipients took tacrolimus and steroids for approximately 3 years. Study outcomes and limitations: The study associated peak circulating GvH clone levels with early post-transplant HvG declines.

The source material was unstimulated CD8+ T cells sorted from spleen or lymph node cells, sampled before transplant. This sequence joins TRBV7-9 and TRBJ1-1; D is uncertain. This receptor was obtained from a human donor who was the organ donor for an intestinal transplant. The CDR3 nucleotides are TGTGCCAGCAGCCACCCCCACCTTCTTAGTCAAGCTTTCTTT. This encodes CASSHPHLLSQAFF.